What follows are 18 T cell receptor beta chains derived from one specimen sequenced in a study of healthy donors' naive CD4 and CD8 T cells. A linear amplification protocol produced the TCR libraries from roughly 0.5 ug of total RNA. MiXCR was run by TCRdb on the reads, yielding one entry per CDR3 protein. The table records 150,000 to 200,000 distinct CDR3 sequences, 65% to 75% of them present only once. Source material: naive CD4+ and CD8+ T cells sorted from blood, pooled from several donors. Receptors originate from a pool of human donors in good health; the sample pools cells from several healthy donors.

The chain employs TRBV6-5 and TRBJ2-7; maybe TRBD1 (6 bases). The CDR3 runs 16 residues. Between the trimmed V and J ends, which lost 0 bases and 2 bases, there was a span of 14 bases. Germline values: CDR1 MNHEY, CDR2 SVGAGI. CDR3 coding DNA: TGTGCCAGCAGTTACTCGATGGCAGGGGAGACCTACGAGCAGTACTTC. Protein: CASSYSMAGETYEQYF.

The chain employs TRBV5-5 and TRBJ1-2, with D unresolved. This CDR3 is 14 amino acids long. The V and J ends lost 1 base and 5 bases respectively, with 12 bases between them. CDR1 and CDR2 from the germline V gene are SGHKS and YYEKEE (reference sequence). The CDR3 region has the DNA TGTGCCAGCAGCTTGTATCAGGCCGGGTATGGCTACACCTTC. It encodes CASSLYQAGYGYTF.

The rearrangement joins TRBV6-5 to TRBJ1-2; D possibly corresponds to TRBD1 (5 bases). The CDR3 is made up of 15 amino acids. The V and J ends lost 0 bases and 4 bases respectively, with 12 bases between them. Germline-derived CDR1 and CDR2 are MNHEY and SVGAGI. The chain's CDR3 is CASSYSGPTAYGYTF. The DNA of the CDR3 is TGTGCCAGCAGTTACTCGGGGCCAACGGCCTATGGCTACACCTTC.

This clonotype was detected a few times. V and J are TRBV18 and TRBJ1-2; perhaps TRBD1 as D (5 bases). This CDR3 contains 13 residues. Germline V gene sequence: CDR1 KGHSH, CDR2 LQKENI. Trimming shortened V by 9 bases and J by 3 bases, and 14 bases separated the two germline ends. The CDR3 here is CASSATRDYGYTF. The CDR3 region has the DNA TGTGCCAGTTCCGCGACCAGGGACTATGGCTACACCTTC.

The CDR3 spells CASSYPAGGPFYEQYF. The CDR3 DNA sequence: TGTGCCAGCAGTTACCCTGCCGGGGGACCATTCTACGAGCAGTACTTC. The gene calls are TRBV6-5 and TRBJ2-7; D may be TRBD2 (6 bases). Germline V CDR1 and CDR2: MNHEY, SVGAGI. The CDR3 totals 16 residues. Trimming left V 2 bases short and J 3 bases short, with 17 bases between.

Only one count was recorded for this clonotype. The genes are TRBV30 and TRBJ2-1, with 7 bases fitting TRBD2. Germline V gene data show CDR1 as GTSNPN and CDR2 as SVGIG (reference sequence). The V segment lost 4 bases and the J segment 4 bases; nucleotides outside the gene matches: 7. The CDR3 has 14 residues. CDR3 sequence reads: CAWTTSYPYNEQFF. The CDR3 nucleotides are TGTGCCTGGACGACTAGCTACCCATACAATGAGCAGTTCTTC.

The CDR3: CSVDPAGTEQFF. In DNA form, the CDR3 reads TGCAGCGTTGACCCAGCGGGAACTGAGCAGTTCTTC. J is TRBJ2-1 and V is TRBV29-1, with TRBD2 matching over 7 bases. The CDR3 spans 12 residues. The V gene's germline CDR1 is SQVTM and CDR2 ANQGSEA. V shed 3 bases, J shed 9 bases, and the junction held 5 bases outside the gene matches.

V gene TRBV6-5 combines with J gene TRBJ2-3; 9 positions match TRBD2. Germline V gene data show CDR1 as MNHEY and CDR2 as SVGAGI. The CDR3 runs to 15 residues. V was clipped by 0 bases and J by 4 bases; unmatched bases: 2. The CDR3 is CASSYSRLAADTQYF. CDR3 DNA: TGTGCCAGCAGTTACTCGAGACTAGCGGCAGATACGCAGTATTTT.

The CDR3 DNA reads TGTGCCAGCAGCTTCCCCAGGGGAGATGGCTACACCTTC. Translation: CASSFPRGDGYTF. This chain links TRBV5-6 with TRBJ1-2; D may be TRBD1 (6 bases). The CDR3 totals 13 residues. Trimming left V 2 bases short and J 6 bases short, with 11 bases between. The germline gives CDR1 SGHDT, CDR2 YYEEEE. Using reference TRBV5-6 and TRBJ1-2 for the parts outside the CDR3, the full variable domain is DAGVTQSPTHLIKTRGQQVTLRCSPKSGHDTVSWYQQALGQGPQFIFQYYEEEERQRGNFPDRFSGHQFPNYSSELNVNALLLGDSALYLCASSFPRGDGYTFGSGTRLTVV.

The chain links TRBV24-1 to TRBJ2-3; the D gene is possibly TRBD2 (6 bases). The CDR3 sequence is 17 residues long. Germline lookup yields CDR1 KGHDR and CDR2 SFDVKD. The V end lost 4 bases, the J end lost 2 bases, and 18 bases lay between the germline ends. CDR3 coding DNA: TGTGCCACCAGTGACCCCAGGTCGGAGGGGTACACAGATACGCAGTATTTT. Its translation is CATSDPRSEGYTDTQYF.

The chain carries TRBV15 and TRBJ2-5, with D hard to call. V lost 0 bases and J 5 bases, leaving 10 bases between the germline ends. The V gene's germline CDR1 is LNHNV and CDR2 YYDKDF (reference sequence). The CDR3 loop spans 14 amino acids. The CDR3 sequence: CATSREGASETQYF. Written as DNA, the CDR3 is TGTGCCACCAGCAGAGAAGGTGCCTCTGAGACCCAGTACTTC.

This clonotype has only one observation. The V and J genes are TRBV6-5 and TRBJ2-5, with unresolved D. The CDR3 covers 14 residues. V was clipped by 0 bases and J by 4 bases, with 9 bases between them. Germline V gene data show CDR1 as MNHEY and CDR2 as SVGAGI. CDR3 protein: CASSYSTLSETQYF. For the CDR3, the DNA is TGTGCCAGCAGTTACTCGACCCTCTCAGAGACCCAGTACTTC.

The rearrangement uses TRBV10-3 and TRBJ2-1; TRBD1 agrees at 10 bases. The J segment lost 4 bases and the V segment lost 10 bases, leaving 4 bases of the junction unmatched. Germline V lookup: CDR1 ENHRY, CDR2 SYGVKD. CDR3 size: 13 residues. The CDR3 DNA reads TGTGCCACCGGGACAGGGGTGTACAATGAGCAGTTCTTC. It yields the protein CATGTGVYNEQFF.

Concerning this clonotype: At one boundary the junction diverges from the germline segment, which might be a read error. V usage is TRBV2 and J usage is TRBJ1-1; a weak D match, TRBD1 (6 bases). The CDR3 runs to 15 residues. Germline CDR1 reads SNHLY; CDR2 reads FYNNEI. In nucleotides, the CDR3 is TGTGTCAGCAGTGACAGTCCGGGACAAATCACTGAAGCTTTCTTT. This encodes CVSSDSPGQITEAFF.

The chain carries TRBV29-1 and TRBJ2-7; 7 bases fit TRBD1. This CDR3 comprises 14 residues. Unmatched junction bases numbered 15, after V lost 6 bases and J lost 7 bases. Germline-derived CDR1 and CDR2 are SQVTM and ANQGSEA. The DNA of the CDR3 is TGCAGCGTCCAACCTCTTGACAGGGTGGAAGAGCAGTACTTC. Protein sequence: CSVQPLDRVEEQYF.

This clonotype turned up a few times. The chain carries TRBV6-5 and TRBJ2-1; D might be TRBD1 (5 bases). This CDR3 has 15 amino acids. V was shortened by 0 bases and J by 4 bases, with 10 bases between the two germline ends. Germline values: CDR1 MNHEY, CDR2 SVGAGI. The CDR3 loop is CASSYSAQGYNEQFF. The CDR3 coding sequence is TGTGCCAGCAGTTACTCCGCCCAGGGTTACAATGAGCAGTTCTTC.

This chain joins TRBV6-2 or TRBV6-3 and TRBJ1-5; D ambiguous. CDR1 is MNHEY and CDR2 is SVGEGT in the germline V gene. This CDR3 region has 13 residues. Trimming shortened V by 7 bases and J by 0 bases, and 7 bases separated the two germline ends. CDR3 coding DNA: TGTGCCAGCACAGCCTATAGCAATCAGCCCCAGCATTTT. Its protein product is CASTAYSNQPQHF.

The chain joins TRBV6-6 to TRBJ2-5; TRBD2 matches at 8 bases. J was trimmed by 4 bases and V by 6 bases; bases with no gene match: 7. The CDR3 contains 14 residues. In germline, CDR1 is MNHNY, CDR2 SVGAGI (reference sequence). The CDR3 nucleotides are TGTGCCAGCAGCCCGGGGGGGCAAGGAGAGACCCAGTACTTC. Amino acid sequence: CASSPGGQGETQYF.